The source of this T cell receptor beta chain is a study of shared clonotypes between healthy human individuals. Study-level information: Researchers assigned three CD4 naive, three CD4 memory, two CD8 naive and one CD8 memory plate to each donor.

Germline V lookup: CDR1 SGDLS, CDR2 YYNGEE. The trim removed 3 bases at V and 0 bases at J, leaving 4 bases unmatched. The CDR3 loop spans 15 amino acids. Assay execution proceeded at the deep level. Repertoires were generated with immunoSEQ multiplex PCR, while TCRdb's copy carries only in-frame clones and drops some. Of some 2.4 million clones in the sample, over 85% were seen once. The clonotype comes from a man aged 18 to 30 in good health. Some clones in this sample may be carry-over from other donors' samples. The sample was naive CD4+ T cells from PBMCs. Subset here: CD45RA+ positively selected. V and J are TRBV9 and TRBJ2-3; 7 bases map to TRBD2. Here the CDR3 reads CASSAYSGSTDTQYF. The CDR3 nucleotides read TGTGCCAGCAGCGCCTATAGCGGGAGCACAGATACGCAGTATTTT.